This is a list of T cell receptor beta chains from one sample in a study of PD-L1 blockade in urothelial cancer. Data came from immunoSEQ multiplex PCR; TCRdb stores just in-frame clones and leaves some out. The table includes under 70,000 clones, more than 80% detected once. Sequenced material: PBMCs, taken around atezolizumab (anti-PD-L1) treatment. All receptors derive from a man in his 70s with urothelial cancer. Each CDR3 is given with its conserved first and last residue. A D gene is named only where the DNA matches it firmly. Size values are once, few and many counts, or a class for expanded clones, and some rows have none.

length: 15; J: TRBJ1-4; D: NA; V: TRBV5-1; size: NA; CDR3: CASSLEGGNNEKLFF; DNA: TGCGCCAGCAGCTTGGAGGGGGGGAATAATGAAAAACTGTTTTTT
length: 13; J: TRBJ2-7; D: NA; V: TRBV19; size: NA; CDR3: CASSTSSVYEQYF; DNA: TGTGCCAGTAGTACGTCGTCGGTTTACGAGCAGTACTTC
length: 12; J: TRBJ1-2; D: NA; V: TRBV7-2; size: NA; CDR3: CASSLVAGGYTF; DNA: TGTGCCAGCAGCTTAGTCGCCGGTGGCTACACCTTC
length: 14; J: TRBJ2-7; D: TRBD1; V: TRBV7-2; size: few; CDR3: CASSGRTGYYEQYF; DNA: TGTGCCAGCAGCGGGAGGACAGGGTACTACGAGCAGTACTTC
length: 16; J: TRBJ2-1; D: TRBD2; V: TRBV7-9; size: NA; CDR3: CASSPTSGRVYNEQFF; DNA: TGTGCCAGCAGCCCCACTAGCGGGAGGGTTTACAATGAGCAGTTCTTC
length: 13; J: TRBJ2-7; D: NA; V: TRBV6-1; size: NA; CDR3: CASLGQGFYEQYF; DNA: TGTGCCAGCCTCGGGCAGGGATTTTACGAGCAGTACTTC
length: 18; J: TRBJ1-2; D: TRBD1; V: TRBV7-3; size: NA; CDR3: CASSLTSDLGTGGMGYTF; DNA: TGTGCCAGCAGCTTAACCTCGGATTTAGGGACAGGGGGAATGGGCTACACCTTC
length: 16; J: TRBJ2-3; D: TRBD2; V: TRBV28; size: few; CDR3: CASILGASGRGDTQYF; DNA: TGTGCCAGCATACTGGGGGCTAGCGGGAGGGGAGATACGCAGTATTTT
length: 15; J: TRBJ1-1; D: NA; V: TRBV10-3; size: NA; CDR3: CAISESKRRGSEAFF; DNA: TGTGCCATCAGTGAGTCGAAGCGCAGGGGATCTGAAGCTTTCTTT
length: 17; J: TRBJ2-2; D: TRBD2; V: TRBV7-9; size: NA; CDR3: CASSLAGGFVNTGELFF; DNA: TGTGCCAGCAGTCTAGCGGGAGGTTTCGTGAACACCGGGGAGCTGTTTTTT
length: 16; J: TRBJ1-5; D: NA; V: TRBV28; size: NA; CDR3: CASSFLPGSGNQPQHF; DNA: TGTGCCAGCAGTTTCCTACCAGGGTCGGGCAATCAGCCCCAGCATTTT
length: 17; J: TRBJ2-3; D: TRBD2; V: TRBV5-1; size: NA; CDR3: CASSARGGGSVADTQYF; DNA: TGCGCCAGCAGTGCAAGGGGCGGCGGGAGTGTCGCAGATACGCAGTATTTT
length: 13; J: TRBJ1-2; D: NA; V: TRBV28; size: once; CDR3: CASTSGKIYGYTF; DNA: TGTGCCAGCACCTCGGGGAAAATCTATGGCTACACCTTC
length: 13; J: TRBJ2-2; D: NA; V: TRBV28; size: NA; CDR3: CASRSRVSGELFF; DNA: TGTGCCAGCAGGAGCAGGGTGTCCGGGGAGCTGTTTTTT
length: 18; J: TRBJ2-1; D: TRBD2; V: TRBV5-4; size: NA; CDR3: CASSFSGLAGGSYNEQFF; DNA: TGTGCCAGCAGCTTCTCTGGACTAGCGGGAGGGTCCTACAATGAGCAGTTCTTC
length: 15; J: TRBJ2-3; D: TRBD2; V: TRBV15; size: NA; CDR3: CATSGDYASEDTQYF; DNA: TGTGCCACCAGCGGGGACTATGCGTCCGAAGATACGCAGTATTTT
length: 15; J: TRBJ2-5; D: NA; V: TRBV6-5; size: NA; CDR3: CASSYRGSGQETQYF; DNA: TGTGCCAGCAGTTACCGAGGGAGCGGCCAAGAGACCCAGTACTTC
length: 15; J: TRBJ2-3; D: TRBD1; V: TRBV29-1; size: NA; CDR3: CSVARGTGGADTQYF; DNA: TGCAGCGTTGCACGGGGGACAGGGGGCGCAGATACGCAGTATTTT
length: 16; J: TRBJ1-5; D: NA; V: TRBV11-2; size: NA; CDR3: CASSPGEGGGNQPQHF; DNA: TGTGCCAGCAGCCCGGGGGAGGGGGGCGGCAATCAGCCCCAGCATTTT
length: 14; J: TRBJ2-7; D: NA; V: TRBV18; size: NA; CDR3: CASSPVRFGQEQYF; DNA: TGTGCCAGCTCACCAGTAAGATTTGGGCAGGAGCAGTACTTC
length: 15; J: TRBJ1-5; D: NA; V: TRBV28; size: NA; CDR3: CASRYIGERDQPQHF; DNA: TGTGCCAGCAGGTACATCGGGGAAAGGGATCAGCCCCAGCATTTT
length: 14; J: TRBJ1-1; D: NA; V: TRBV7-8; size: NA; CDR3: CASSLGTLRTEAFF; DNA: TGTGCCAGCAGCTTGGGGACACTCCGCACTGAAGCTTTCTTT
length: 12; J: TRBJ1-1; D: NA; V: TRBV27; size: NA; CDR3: CASSRWGVGAFF; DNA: TGTGCCAGCAGCCGATGGGGGGTAGGAGCTTTCTTT
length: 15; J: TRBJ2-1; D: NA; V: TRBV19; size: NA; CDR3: CASSSGTLAAGEQFF; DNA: TGTGCCAGTAGTTCTGGAACGCTAGCCGCGGGTGAGCAGTTCTTC
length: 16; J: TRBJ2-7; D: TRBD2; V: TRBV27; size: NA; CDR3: CASSLRGRAAGYEQYF; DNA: TGTGCCAGCAGTTTACGCGGGAGGGCCGCGGGCTACGAGCAGTACTTC
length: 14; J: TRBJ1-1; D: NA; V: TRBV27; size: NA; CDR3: CASSLALRNTEAFF; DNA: TGTGCCAGCAGTTTAGCCCTCAGGAACACTGAAGCTTTCTTT